This T cell receptor beta chain was identified during a study of T cells after yellow fever vaccination. Each CDR3 protein gets one entry after TCRdb re-called the 5' RACE reads with MiXCR. Of roughly 27,000 distinct CDR3 sequences in the sample, less than 5.5% were seen once. Many counts were recorded for this clonotype. Its antigen is still unknown. This CDR3 region has 14 residues. The V end lost 0 bases, the J end lost 3 bases, and 12 bases lay between the germline ends. CDR1 and CDR2 (germline): GTSNPN, SVGIG (reference sequence). General observations from the study: Of the clonotypes, a small share occurred in both CD4 and CD8 compartments. High-abundance clonotypes from the bulk population could contaminate FACS-sorted repertoires. Reappearance after the booster was observed for most primary-vaccination clones (roughly 97% CD4, almost 90% CD8).

The clonotype comes from a man under 40 who received the YFV17D yellow fever vaccine. The chain joins TRBV30 to TRBJ2-7; weak D call: TRBD2 (6 bases). Here the sequenced sample was CD8+ T cells sorted from PBMCs, taken 10 days after the yellow fever booster vaccination. CDR3 in DNA: TGTGCCTGGAGTGTCCGGGAGACGGACTACGAGCAGTACTTC. Translating gives CAWSVRETDYEQYF.